Below are 21 T cell receptor beta chains sequenced from a single sample in a study of T cell responses to AZD1222 COVID-19 vaccine (dated by TCRdb to the early 2020s). Libraries were built with the immunoSEQ multiplex PCR assay. TCRdb holds this immuneACCESS table with in-frame rearrangements only. Some clones are missing; in checked studies, unresolved V genes explain under half, and the rest has no known cause. The sample table lists about 130,000 clones, about 93% of them with a count of one. The ten largest clonotypes hold roughly 7% of the sample. The sample's time point label is to be understood as: baseline before first vaccination. The source was peripheral blood, collected on day 0 of AZD1222 vaccination. The source is an adult in good health.

This sequence joins TRBV5-1 and TRBJ2-7, with D unclear. Trimming cost V 2 bases and J 0 bases, with 9 bases left between them. Germline CDR1 and CDR2: SGHRS and YFSETQ. The length of the CDR3 is 14 residues. CDR3 loop: CASSLAASSYEQYF. The CDR3 DNA sequence: TGCGCCAGCAGCTTAGCCGCAAGCTCCTACGAGCAGTACTTC.

Only one count was recorded for this clone. The chain links TRBV5-1 to TRBJ1-4; 8 nucleotides line up with TRBD1. Germline CDR1 and CDR2: SGHRS and YFSETQ. Unmatched junction bases numbered 5, after V lost 4 bases and J lost 0 bases. CDR3 length: 16 amino acids. DNA of the CDR3: TGCGCCAGCAGCCCGGGACAGGAGGCAACTAATGAAAAACTGTTTTTT. Amino acids: CASSPGQEATNEKLFF.

The rearrangement uses TRBV7-9 and TRBJ1-1; 8 nucleotides match TRBD1. CDR3 length equals 14 residues. The germline CDR1 and CDR2 sequences are SEHNR and FQNEAQ (reference sequence). The trim removed 4 bases at V and 4 bases at J, leaving 5 bases unmatched. Here the CDR3 DNA reads TGTGCCAGCAGCTCACTCACAGGGGGCACTGAAGCTTTCTTT. Protein sequence: CASSSLTGGTEAFF.

This clone was found once. This chain uses TRBV27 with TRBJ1-2; no clear D. V was shortened by 3 bases and J by 7 bases, with 12 bases between the two germline ends. The CDR3 contains 13 residues. Germline CDR1 reads MNHEY; CDR2 reads SMNVEV (reference sequence). In DNA form, the CDR3 reads TGTGCCAGCAGTTTTGGGAGCCGCGGTGGCTACACCTTC. This codes for CASSFGSRGGYTF.

This sequence joins TRBV18 and TRBJ2-1; 8 bases map to TRBD2. After removal of 3 bases from V and 2 bases from J, the junction contained 6 bases not matched to a gene. The germline V gene encodes CDR1 KGHSH and CDR2 LQKENI. The length of the CDR3 is 16 residues. CDR3: CASSPRTSLTYNEQFF. The CDR3 bases are TGTGCCAGCTCACCTCGGACTAGCCTTACCTACAATGAGCAGTTCTTC.

The chain joins TRBV5-1 to TRBJ2-3; D is perhaps TRBD1 or TRBD2 (6 bases each). The CDR3 totals 15 residues. The germline V gene encodes CDR1 SGHRS and CDR2 YFSETQ. V was pared by 7 bases and J by 2 bases, with 17 bases between. The CDR3, as DNA: TGCGCCAGCTGCTCCGGGGCGGGACACACAGATACGCAGTATTTT. This codes for CASCSGAGHTDTQYF.

V usage is TRBV29-1 and J usage is TRBJ1-3; unclear D gene. Trimming shortened V by 5 bases and J by 0 bases, and 14 bases separated the two germline ends. CDR3 size: 15 residues. Germline-derived CDR1 and CDR2 are SQVTM and ANQGSEA. The CDR3 coding sequence is TGCAGCGTTTCCCCTAATCGGCCCTCTGGAAACACCATATATTTT. Protein: CSVSPNRPSGNTIYF.

The gene calls are TRBV2 and TRBJ1-2; D is perhaps TRBD1 (6 bases). Trimming removed 4 bases at V and 4 bases at J, with 13 bases between. The CDR3 runs to 14 residues. Germline CDR1 SNHLY, CDR2 FYNNEI. The CDR3 is CASSGNTGSYGYTF. CDR3 nucleotide sequence: TGTGCCAGCAGTGGCAATACAGGGTCCTATGGCTACACCTTC.

This clone was picked up one time. The chain is built from TRBV18 and TRBJ1-1; D not certain. The germline V gene encodes CDR1 KGHSH and CDR2 LQKENI. This CDR3 region has 17 residues. V lost 4 bases, J lost 0 bases, and 18 bases lay in between. The CDR3 here is CASSLTASSSMNTEAFF. Written as DNA, the CDR3 is TGTGCCAGCTCACTAACAGCCTCCTCTTCAATGAACACTGAAGCTTTCTTT.

This chain connects TRBV27 to TRBJ2-4, with 7 positions matching TRBD2. The CDR3 loop spans 15 amino acids. From germline, CDR1 is MNHEY and CDR2 SMNVEV (reference sequence). V was pared by 6 bases and J by 3 bases, with 8 bases of the junction left unmatched. For the CDR3, the DNA is TGTGCCAGCAGCCCTGGGAGGGCAGTCAAAAACATTCAGTACTTC. As protein: CASSPGRAVKNIQYF.

The chain is built from TRBV5-1 and TRBJ1-3, with 9 bases that match TRBD1. CDR1 is SGHRS and CDR2 is YFSETQ in the germline V gene. V lost 1 base to trimming and J lost 8 bases; unmatched junction nucleotides: 4. The CDR3 spans 14 residues. The CDR3 is CASSLMTGGDTIYF. The DNA of the CDR3 is TGCGCCAGCAGCTTGATGACAGGGGGGGACACCATATATTTT.

The chain recombines TRBV28 with TRBJ1-5; possible D gene TRBD1, 5 bases. The V gene's germline CDR1 is MDHEN and CDR2 SYDVKM. V dropped 10 bases and J dropped 5 bases, with 12 bases sitting between them. The CDR3 covers 12 residues. CDR3 residues: CATSQVYQPQHF. DNA of the CDR3: TGTGCCACGTCACAGGTGTATCAGCCCCAGCATTTT.

The chain is built from TRBV2 and TRBJ1-1; D unresolved. There are 14 residues in the CDR3. Trimming cost V 2 bases and J 5 bases, with 12 bases left between them. The germline V gene encodes CDR1 SNHLY and CDR2 FYNNEI. The CDR3 sequence is CASSEMRGGTEAFF. DNA of the CDR3: TGTGCCAGCAGTGAAATGCGGGGTGGAACTGAAGCTTTCTTT.

V gene TRBV11-2 combines with J gene TRBJ1-1, with 10 nucleotides matching TRBD1. V lost 4 bases and J lost 2; bases outside the gene matches: 4. The CDR3 spans 15 residues. Germline V gene data show CDR1 as SGHAT and CDR2 as FQNNGV. In DNA, the CDR3 is TGTGCCAGCAGCTACGGGACAGGGGTTAACACTGAAGCTTTCTTT. Amino acids: CASSYGTGVNTEAFF. The full variable domain, in which reference TRBV11-2 and TRBJ1-1 provide the parts outside the CDR3, is EAGVAQSPRYKIIEKRQSVAFWCNPISGHATLYWYQQILGQGPKLLIQFQNNGVVDDSQLPKDRFSAERLKGVDSTLKIQPAKLEDSAVYLCASSYGTGVNTEAFFGQGTRLTVV.

This clone was recorded a few times. The chain uses TRBV7-8 and TRBJ2-1; D ambiguous. This CDR3 is built from 13 residues. V shed 5 bases and J shed 9 bases, with 14 bases lying between them. Germline CDR1 and CDR2: SGHVS and FQNEAQ. In nucleotides, the CDR3 is TGTGCCAGCAGCCCCAAGCCGTTCGGTGAGCAGTTCTTC. This sequence encodes CASSPKPFGEQFF.

The gene calls are TRBV12-3 or TRBV12-4 and TRBJ1-2; D is ambiguous. The CDR3 loop spans 12 amino acids. The ends were cut back, 3 bases at V and 3 bases at J, with 5 bases in the middle. In DNA form, the CDR3 reads TGTGCCAGCAGTTTGGGGTACTATGGCTACACCTTC. Protein: CASSLGYYGYTF.

The chain carries TRBV18 and TRBJ2-5, with D hard to call. This CDR3 has 13 amino acids. Trimming took 1 base from V and 2 from J, leaving 5 bases between them. From germline, CDR1 is KGHSH and CDR2 LQKENI. CDR3 nucleotide sequence: TGTGCCAGCTCACCACATCTACAAGAGACCCAGTACTTC. Translated, it gives CASSPHLQETQYF.

This chain connects TRBV29-1 to TRBJ1-2; 7 bases map to TRBD1. CDR1 SQVTM and CDR2 ANQGSEA come from the germline V gene. The trim removed 7 bases at V and 2 bases at J, leaving 4 bases unmatched. The CDR3 sequence is 12 residues long. In DNA, the CDR3 is TGCAGCGCCCCGACAGGGAACTATGGCTACACCTTC. It is translated as CSAPTGNYGYTF.

This rearrangement joins TRBV6-5 to TRBJ1-2; TRBD1 matches 8 bases. The germline V gene encodes CDR1 MNHEY and CDR2 SVGAGI. The trim removed 4 bases at V and 6 bases at J, leaving 7 bases unmatched. This CDR3 is 14 amino acids long. The CDR3 here is CASSSGGAGHGYTF. The CDR3 DNA sequence: TGTGCCAGCAGTTCAGGGGGCGCGGGTCATGGCTACACCTTC.

The chain carries TRBV18 and TRBJ2-1, with 12 bases that match TRBD2. V lost 8 bases, J lost 8 bases, and 13 bases stayed unmatched. The CDR3 is 16 amino acids. Per germline, CDR1 KGHSH and CDR2 LQKENI. CDR3 residues: CASATLAGGPTDEQFF. The CDR3, as DNA: TGTGCCAGCGCAACTCTAGCGGGAGGGCCCACGGATGAGCAGTTCTTC.

The V gene is TRBV29-1, the J gene TRBJ1-6; 8 bases agree with TRBD1. The CDR3 extends over 14 amino acids. With V trimmed by 6 bases and J by 5 bases, 6 bases remained unmatched. The germline CDR1 and CDR2 sequences are SQVTM and ANQGSEA. The CDR3 sequence is CSVRVDRDNSPLHF. CDR3 DNA sequence: TGCAGCGTGCGCGTGGACAGGGATAATTCACCCCTCCACTTT. The variable domain in full, with the rest retrieved from reference TRBV29-1 and TRBJ1-6, is SAVISQKPSRDICQRGTSLTIQCQVDSQVTMMFWYRQQPGQSLTLIATANQGSEATYESGFVIDKFPISRPNLTFSTLTVSNMSPEDSSIYLCSVRVDRDNSPLHFGNGTRLTVT.